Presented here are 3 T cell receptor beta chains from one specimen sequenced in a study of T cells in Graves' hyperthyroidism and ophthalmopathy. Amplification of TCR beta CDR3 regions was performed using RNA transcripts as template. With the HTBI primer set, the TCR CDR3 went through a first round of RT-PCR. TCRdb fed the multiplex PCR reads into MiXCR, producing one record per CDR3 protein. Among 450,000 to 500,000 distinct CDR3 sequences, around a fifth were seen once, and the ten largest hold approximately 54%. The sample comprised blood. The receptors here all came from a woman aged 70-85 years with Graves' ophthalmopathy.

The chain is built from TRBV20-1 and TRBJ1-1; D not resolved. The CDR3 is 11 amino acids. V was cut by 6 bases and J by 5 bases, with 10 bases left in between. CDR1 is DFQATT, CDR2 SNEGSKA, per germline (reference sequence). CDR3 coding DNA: TGCAGTGCGAGTATAGGAACTGAAGCTTTCTTT. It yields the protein CSASIGTEAFF.

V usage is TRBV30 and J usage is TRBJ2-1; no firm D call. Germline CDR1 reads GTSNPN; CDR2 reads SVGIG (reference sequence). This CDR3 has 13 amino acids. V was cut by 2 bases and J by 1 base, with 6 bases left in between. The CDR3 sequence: CAWSSLSYNEQFF. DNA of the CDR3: TGTGCCTGGAGTTCGCTGTCCTACAATGAGCAGTTCTTC.

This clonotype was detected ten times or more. The CDR3 region is CSPKRGGQTNTEAFF. The CDR3 coding sequence is TGCAGTCCCAAGAGAGGGGGACAGACGAACACTGAAGCTTTCTTT. The chain links TRBV20-1 to TRBJ1-1; 7 positions agree with TRBD1. J gave up 1 base and V 8 bases, and 13 bases lay outside the gene matches. Germline lookup yields CDR1 DFQATT and CDR2 SNEGSKA (reference sequence). There are 15 residues in the CDR3.